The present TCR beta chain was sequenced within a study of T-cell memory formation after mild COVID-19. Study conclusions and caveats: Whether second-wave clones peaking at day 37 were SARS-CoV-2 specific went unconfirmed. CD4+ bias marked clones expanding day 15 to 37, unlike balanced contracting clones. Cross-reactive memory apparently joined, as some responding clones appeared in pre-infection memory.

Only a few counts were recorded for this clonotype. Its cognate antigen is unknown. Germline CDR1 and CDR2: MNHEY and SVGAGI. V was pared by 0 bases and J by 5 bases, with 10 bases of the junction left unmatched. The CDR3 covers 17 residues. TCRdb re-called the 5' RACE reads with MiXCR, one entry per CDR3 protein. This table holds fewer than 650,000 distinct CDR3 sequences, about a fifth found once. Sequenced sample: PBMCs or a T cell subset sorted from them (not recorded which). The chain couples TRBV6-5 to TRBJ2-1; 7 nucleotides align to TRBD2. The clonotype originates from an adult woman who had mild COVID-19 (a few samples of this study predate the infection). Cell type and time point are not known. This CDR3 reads CASSYSRVAGINNEQFF. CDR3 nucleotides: TGTGCCAGCAGTTACTCCCGGGTAGCGGGTATTAACAATGAGCAGTTCTTC.